Below, 17 T cell receptor beta chains from the same sample are listed, as sequenced in a study of T cell responses to AZD1222 COVID-19 vaccine (dated by TCRdb to the early 2020s). Library preparation employed the immunoSEQ multiplex PCR assay. TCRdb took this table from immuneACCESS and kept in-frame rearrangements with V and J called. Such tables lack part of the clones; where checked against another copy, unresolved V genes explain under half of the gap, and the rest is unexplained. Within this sample are 150,000 to 200,000 clones, with just over 90% of them counted one time only. The top ten hold approximately 3% of the sample. The sample's time point label, decoded: baseline before first vaccination. The starting material was peripheral blood, obtained on day 0 of AZD1222 vaccination. All receptors come from an adult in good health.

This chain uses TRBV4-3 with TRBJ2-3; D gene ambiguous. Trimming stripped 0 bases from V and 4 bases from J, with 14 bases between. CDR1 LGHNA and CDR2 YSLEER come from the germline V gene. This CDR3 contains 16 residues. The CDR3 DNA is TGCGCCAGCAGCCAAGATATCAGTCGCCAGGCAGATACGCAGTATTTT. Protein product: CASSQDISRQADTQYF.

The V gene is TRBV9, the J gene TRBJ1-1; D might be TRBD1 (5 bases). Deletions cut 0 bases from V and 0 bases from J, with 9 bases between. From germline, CDR1 is SGDLS and CDR2 YYNGEE. CDR3 length: 15 amino acids. As DNA, the CDR3 is TGTGCCAGCAGCGTAGGCGGAGGGGTGAACACTGAAGCTTTCTTT. Translation gives CASSVGGGVNTEAFF.

The sample holds one count of this clone. This chain joins TRBV9 and TRBJ2-3; 16 bases match TRBD2. The CDR3 covers 17 residues. Per the germline V gene, CDR1 is SGDLS and CDR2 is YYNGEE. V dropped 0 bases and J dropped 6; count of bases not matched to a gene: 4. CDR3 amino acids: CASSVVGTSGGADTQYF. CDR3 coding DNA: TGTGCCAGCAGCGTAGTTGGGACTAGCGGGGGGGCTGATACGCAGTATTTT.

CDR3 sequence reads: CASSQDVRTAEQYF. Written as DNA, the CDR3 is TGCGCCAGCAGCCAAGATGTTCGAACGGCCGAGCAGTACTTC. The chain carries TRBV4-3 and TRBJ2-7; D is uncertain. Germline V lookup: CDR1 LGHNA, CDR2 YSLEER. V was cut by 0 bases and J by 6 bases, with 12 bases left in between. This CDR3 contains 14 residues.

The chain carries TRBV6-1 and TRBJ1-1; D gene uncertain. Trimming took 2 bases from V and 1 from J, leaving 5 bases between them. The CDR3 sequence is 13 residues long. Looked up from germline, CDR1 is MNHNS and CDR2 is SASEGT. The CDR3 DNA follows: TGTGCCAGCAGTGAACAGGCGAACACTGAAGCTTTCTTT. It codes for CASSEQANTEAFF.

The rearrangement uses TRBV19 and TRBJ1-2; 11 nucleotides agree with TRBD1. Germline V gene lookup returns CDR1 LNHDA and CDR2 SQIVND (reference sequence). Trimming removed 4 bases from V and 4 bases from J; junction bases left unmatched: 5. The CDR3 length is 15 residues. CDR3 nucleotides: TGTGCCAGTAGTACCAGGACAGGGGGCAGCTATGGCTACACCTTC. Its translation: CASSTRTGGSYGYTF.

The chain has TRBV9 and TRBJ2-1; 14 bases fit TRBD2. The CDR3 is made up of 16 amino acids. Unmatched junction bases numbered 10, after V lost 4 bases and J lost 10 bases. The V gene's germline CDR1 is SGDLS and CDR2 YYNGEE. Written as DNA, the CDR3 is TGTGCCAGCAGCCCATTAGGACTAGCGGGGGGCGTGGAGCAGTTCTTC. Encoded protein: CASSPLGLAGGVEQFF.

For the CDR3, the DNA is TGTGCCAGTAGTGTGACAGCGCAGACCTATGGCTACACCTTC. This encodes CASSVTAQTYGYTF. The J gene is TRBJ1-2, the V gene TRBV19, with D possibly being TRBD1 (5 bases). Germline CDR1 is LNHDA and CDR2 is SQIVND (reference sequence). Trimming removed 5 bases from V and 4 bases from J, with 14 bases in between. The length of the CDR3 is 14 residues.

This clone was detected only once. The rearrangement joins TRBV28 to TRBJ1-5; TRBD1 might be the D (5 bases). Trimming removed 7 bases at V and 9 bases at J, with 22 bases between. Germline V lookup: CDR1 MDHEN, CDR2 SYDVKM. The CDR3 loop spans 15 amino acids. CDR3 DNA sequence: TGTGCCAGCATCGCCTCGGACCTGAGGGGTGGGCCCCAGCATTTT. Residues: CASIASDLRGGPQHF. Full variable domain (remainder filled in from reference TRBV28 and TRBJ1-5): DVKVTQSSRYLVKRTGEKVFLECVQDMDHENMFWYRQDPGLGLRLIYFSYDVKMKEKGDIPEGYSVSREKKERFSLILESASTNQTSMYLCASIASDLRGGPQHFGDGTRLSIL.

The rearrangement joins TRBV12-5 to TRBJ2-2; tentatively, D is TRBD2 (6 bases). The length of the CDR3 is 15 residues. The germline gives CDR1 LGHNT, CDR2 FRNRAP. With 3 bases removed from V and 4 bases from J, the gap between germline ends came to 12 bases. Here the CDR3 DNA reads TGTGCTAGTGGTTTCAGTGGGGGGAGCACCGGGGAGCTGTTTTTT. Its protein is CASGFSGGSTGELFF.

This clone was detected only a few times. The rearrangement uses TRBV21-1 and TRBJ1-1. TRBV21-1 is annotated as a pseudogene. The CDR3 is made up of 13 amino acids. The CDR3 bases are TGTGCCAGCACCGGTCAGGAGGGCACTGAAGCTTTCTTT. Its translation is CASTGQEGTEAFF.

The V call is TRBV7-9, the J call TRBJ1-3; D unresolved. The germline V gene encodes CDR1 SEHNR and CDR2 FQNEAQ (reference sequence). The CDR3 totals 15 residues. V lost 2 bases and J 0 bases, leaving 8 bases between the germline ends. CDR3 protein: CASSLSGTSGNTIYF. CDR3 DNA: TGTGCCAGCAGCTTATCAGGAACCTCTGGAAACACCATATATTTT.

The chain has TRBV4-3 and TRBJ1-1; D remains ambiguous. The germline V gene encodes CDR1 LGHNA and CDR2 YSLEER. The CDR3 length is 14 residues. V lost 0 bases and J lost 1, with 6 bases in between. CDR3 protein: CASSQDLGNTEAFF. The CDR3 DNA reads TGCGCCAGCAGCCAAGATCTAGGGAACACTGAAGCTTTCTTT.

The CDR3 DNA reads as TGTGCCAGCAGGTGGGGACAGGATAGCAATCAGCCCCAGCATTTT. Translated, it gives CASRWGQDSNQPQHF. J is TRBJ1-5 and V is TRBV6-5; TRBD1 matches at 8 bases. With V trimmed by 6 bases and J by 0 bases, 4 bases remained unmatched. This CDR3 has 15 amino acids. The V gene's germline CDR1 is MNHEY and CDR2 SVGAGI.

This clone was found a few times. The rearrangement uses TRBV4-2 and TRBJ2-6, with D hard to call. Germline V gene data show CDR1 as LGHNA and CDR2 as YNFKEQ. The length of the CDR3 is 20 residues. V was cut by 0 bases and J by 0 bases, with 18 bases left in between. The CDR3 region is CASSQDRNRVSTSGANVLTF. CDR3 DNA sequence: TGTGCCAGCAGCCAAGATCGAAATCGAGTGTCAACCTCTGGGGCCAACGTCCTGACTTTC.

This chain uses TRBV27 with TRBJ1-6; D remains unclear. Trimming stripped 5 bases from V and 6 bases from J, with 8 bases between. The CDR3 contains 13 residues. Germline CDR1 is MNHEY and CDR2 is SMNVEV (reference sequence). CDR3 sequence reads: CASSPIPNSPLHF. The DNA of the CDR3 is TGTGCCAGCAGTCCAATCCCTAATTCACCCCTCCACTTT.

This rearrangement joins TRBV6-5 to TRBJ1-1; D is possibly TRBD1 (6 bases). Trimming removed 8 bases from V and 8 bases from J, with 15 bases in between. Germline V gene lookup returns CDR1 MNHEY and CDR2 SVGAGI. This CDR3 spans 12 amino acids. CDR3 sequence: CASWRVTGEAFF. CDR3 in DNA: TGTGCCAGCTGGAGGGTGACAGGAGAAGCTTTCTTT.